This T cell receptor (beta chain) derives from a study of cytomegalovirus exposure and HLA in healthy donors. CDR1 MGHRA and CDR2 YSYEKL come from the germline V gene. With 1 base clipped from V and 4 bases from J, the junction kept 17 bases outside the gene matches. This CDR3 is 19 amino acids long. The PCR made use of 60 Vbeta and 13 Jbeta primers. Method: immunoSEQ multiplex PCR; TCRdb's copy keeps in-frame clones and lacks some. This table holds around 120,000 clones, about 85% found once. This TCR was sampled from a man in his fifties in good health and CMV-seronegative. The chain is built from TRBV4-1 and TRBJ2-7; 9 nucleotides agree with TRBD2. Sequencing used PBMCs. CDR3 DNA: TGCGCCAGCAGCCAAGTGGAAAAGTGGACCGGGACTAGCAAGTACGAGCAGTACTTC. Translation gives CASSQVEKWTGTSKYEQYF.